Below are 19 T cell receptor beta chains sequenced from a single sample in a study of T cell changes during pregnancy in multiple sclerosis. Clones were read by immunoSEQ multiplex PCR, and TCRdb kept only the in-frame ones, dropping some. The profile covers around 34,000 clones, with 90% appearing a single time and about 10% taken by the ten largest. The specimen was CD8+ T cells from peripheral blood mononuclear cells, collected before pregnancy. These receptor sequences come from a female donor with multiple sclerosis, enrolled in a pregnancy study.

This clone was seen more than once but under ten times. The chain recombines TRBV30 with TRBJ1-1, with 7 bases aligning to TRBD1. Germline lookup yields CDR1 GTSNPN and CDR2 SVGIG (reference sequence). The CDR3 loop spans 12 amino acids. Unmatched junction bases numbered 10, after V lost 6 bases and J lost 9 bases. CDR3 DNA sequence: TGTGCCTGCCGGAGGGGGCCCTGGAAAGCTTTCTTT. Its translation: CACRRGPWKAFF.

The V call is TRBV7-2, the J call TRBJ1-2; 8 positions match TRBD1. V lost 5 bases, J lost 4 bases, and 12 bases stayed unmatched. The germline V gene encodes CDR1 SGHTA and CDR2 FQGNSA. The CDR3 extends over 16 amino acids. CDR3 residues: CASSPAGQGSVYGYTF. The CDR3 DNA follows: TGTGCCAGCAGCCCCGCCGGACAGGGATCTGTCTATGGCTACACCTTC.

V and J are TRBV6-1 and TRBJ2-7; 8 bases are a match to TRBD1. In germline, CDR1 is MNHNS, CDR2 SASEGT. V was clipped by 1 base and J by 8 bases; unmatched bases: 10. The CDR3 runs to 15 residues. In DNA form, the CDR3 reads TGTGCCAGCAGTGAAGAAGGACAGGGCTCTTCGAAGCAGTACTTC. This gives the protein CASSEEGQGSSKQYF.

The chain joins TRBV4-1 to TRBJ1-3; D is ambiguous. CDR1 is MGHRA and CDR2 is YSYEKL in the germline V gene. The CDR3 contains 13 residues. Trimming shortened V by 3 bases and J by 8 bases, and 11 bases separated the two germline ends. The CDR3 region has the DNA TGCGCCAGCAGCCAGTCAGACTTAGACACCATATATTTT. This translates into CASSQSDLDTIYF.

This clone was seen a handful of times. V gene TRBV29-1 combines with J gene TRBJ2-7; unclear D gene. Germline CDR1 SQVTM, CDR2 ANQGSEA. The CDR3 length is 12 residues. Trimming pared 0 bases from V and 3 bases from J, leaving 6 bases between. The CDR3 DNA reads TGCAGCGTTGAAGAGCAGGACTACGAGCAGTACTTC. This codes for CSVEEQDYEQYF.

This clone is a singleton in its sample. The chain joins TRBV9 to TRBJ2-7; D might be TRBD1 (6 bases). The CDR3 has 15 residues. The germline gives CDR1 SGDLS, CDR2 YYNGEE. V lost 2 bases and J 1 base, leaving 13 bases between the germline ends. The CDR3 is CASSVLDSGSYEQYF. The CDR3 nucleotides read TGTGCCAGCAGCGTGTTGGACAGTGGTTCCTACGAGCAGTACTTC. Using reference TRBV9 and TRBJ2-7 for the parts outside the CDR3, the full variable domain is DSGVTQTPKHLITATGQRVTLRCSPRSGDLSVYWYQQSLDQGLQFLIQYYNGEERAKGNILERFSAQQFPDLHSELNLSSLELGDSALYFCASSVLDSGSYEQYFGPGTRLTVT.

The chain employs TRBV7-9 and TRBJ1-1, with D perhaps TRBD1 (5 bases). Germline V gene data show CDR1 as SEHNR and CDR2 as FQNEAQ (reference sequence). The V end was cut by 1 base, the J end by 0 bases, with 9 bases between. The CDR3 covers 15 residues. CDR3 sequence (DNA): TGTGCCAGCAGCTTAGGGCCAGGGTTGAACACTGAAGCTTTCTTT. It codes for CASSLGPGLNTEAFF.

The rearrangement joins TRBV4-1 to TRBJ2-7; 8 nucleotides match TRBD2. CDR3 size: 16 residues. The V gene's germline CDR1 is MGHRA and CDR2 YSYEKL. V gave up 0 bases and J gave up 3 bases; unmatched junction bases: 7. CDR3 region: CASSQDAGTRVYEQYF. The CDR3 bases are TGCGCCAGCAGCCAAGACGCCGGGACTAGGGTCTACGAGCAGTACTTC.

The chain uses TRBV5-6 and TRBJ1-5, with no clear D. The CDR3 is 12 residues long. Germline CDR1 reads SGHDT; CDR2 reads YYEEEE. V lost 0 bases to trimming and J lost 5 bases, with 3 bases between them. The DNA of the CDR3 is TGTGCCAGCAGCTTGGGAGATCAGCCCCAGCATTTT. It encodes CASSLGDQPQHF. The complete variable domain, with remaining parts taken from reference TRBV5-6 and TRBJ1-5, reads DAGVTQSPTHLIKTRGQQVTLRCSPKSGHDTVSWYQQALGQGPQFIFQYYEEEERQRGNFPDRFSGHQFPNYSSELNVNALLLGDSALYLCASSLGDQPQHFGDGTRLSIL.

V gene TRBV15 combines with J gene TRBJ1-2; no definite D call. Germline assignment: CDR1 LNHNV and CDR2 YYDKDF (reference sequence). The CDR3 has 17 amino acids. V was cut by 2 bases and J by 7 bases, with 23 bases left in between. CDR3 nucleotides: TGTGCCACCAGCAGACGGCCCCCCGGACTCCTCCGGGGTGGCTACACCTTC. Its protein is CATSRRPPGLLRGGYTF.

This clone appeared once. This chain uses TRBV7-9 with TRBJ1-4, with 7 bases fitting TRBD1. The CDR3 runs to 14 residues. The V gene's germline CDR1 is SEHNR and CDR2 FQNEAQ (reference sequence). The V and J ends lost 4 bases and 8 bases, in that order; junction bases with no gene match: 7. The CDR3 reads CASSSWDSGEKLFF. CDR3 DNA sequence: TGTGCCAGCAGCTCGTGGGACAGTGGAGAAAAACTGTTTTTT.

The table lists this clone with a count of one. The genes are TRBV5-1 and TRBJ1-3; 9 positions agree with TRBD1. The CDR3 runs to 16 residues. Germline V lookup: CDR1 SGHRS, CDR2 YFSETQ. Trimming cost V 3 bases and J 4 bases; bases outside gene matches: 8. CDR3 region: CASSWGQGVEGNTIYF. The CDR3 nucleotides read TGCGCCAGCAGCTGGGGACAGGGAGTTGAGGGAAACACCATATATTTT.

The chain's CDR3 is CASSLASGRAENEQFF. CDR3 DNA: TGTGCCAGCAGTTTGGCTAGCGGGCGGGCAGAGAATGAGCAGTTCTTC. The rearrangement joins TRBV27 to TRBJ2-1; 8 bases match TRBD2. Trimming removed 3 bases from V and 7 bases from J; junction bases left unmatched: 11. Germline V gives CDR1 MNHEY, CDR2 SMNVEV (reference sequence). This CDR3 spans 16 amino acids.

The chain recombines TRBV2 with TRBJ2-7; maybe TRBD2 (5 bases). The CDR3 spans 16 residues. Germline loops: CDR1 SNHLY, CDR2 FYNNEI. Trimming stripped 4 bases from V and 2 bases from J, with 18 bases between. The CDR3 loop reads CASSGSRSGTAYEQYF. As DNA, the CDR3 is TGTGCCAGCAGTGGATCAAGGAGCGGTACGGCCTACGAGCAGTACTTC. Full variable domain (rest looked up from reference TRBV2 and TRBJ2-7): EPEVTQTPSHQVTQMGQEVILRCVPISNHLYFYWYRQILGQKVEFLVSFYNNEISEKSEIFDDQFSVERPDGSNFTLKIRSTKLEDSAMYFCASSGSRSGTAYEQYFGPGTRLTVT.

The chain links TRBV2 to TRBJ2-7; the match to TRBD2 covers 7 bases. Trimming removed 7 bases from V and 4 bases from J; junction bases left unmatched: 10. The length of the CDR3 is 14 residues. The germline V gene has CDR1 SNHLY and CDR2 FYNNEI. The CDR3 sequence is CASTPLAGEYEQYF. The CDR3 DNA reads as TGTGCCAGCACCCCATTGGCGGGAGAGTACGAGCAGTACTTC.

This chain links TRBV10-3 with TRBJ2-7, with a possible D match to TRBD2 (5 bases). The ends were cut back, 8 bases at V and 1 base at J, with 9 bases in the middle. The CDR3 extends over 12 amino acids. Germline V gene sequence: CDR1 ENHRY, CDR2 SYGVKD. The CDR3, as DNA: TGTGCCATCGCGAGCGGATCCTACGAGCAGTACTTC. Its protein is CAIASGSYEQYF.

To note about this clone: A read error likely explains this, since a far larger clone differs by one base. V and J are TRBV4-2 and TRBJ1-5; TRBD1 matches at 9 bases. V lost 2 bases, J lost 5 bases, and 13 bases stayed unmatched. The CDR3 spans 18 residues. The germline V gene encodes CDR1 LGHNA and CDR2 YNFKEQ. CDR3: CASSQPLSTGGDHQPQHF. The CDR3 region has the DNA TGTGCCAGCAGCCAACCTCTATCGACAGGGGGGGACCATCAGCCCCAGCATTTT.

The chain links TRBV5-5 to TRBJ1-2; D might be TRBD1 (6 bases). Germline V gives CDR1 SGHKS, CDR2 YYEKEE (reference sequence). CDR3 size: 16 residues. Trimming pared 0 bases from V and 10 bases from J, leaving 22 bases between. The CDR3 DNA follows: TGTGCCAGCAGCTTGGAAGGGACAAGACATTTTATGGACTACACCTTC. Translation gives CASSLEGTRHFMDYTF.

The rearrangement joins TRBV19 to TRBJ2-3; TRBD2 matches at 7 bases. Germline V gene lookup returns CDR1 LNHDA and CDR2 SQIVND (reference sequence). V shed 3 bases and J 9 bases; nucleotides not matched to a gene: 6. The CDR3 is 13 amino acids. For the CDR3, the DNA is TGTGCCAGTAGTATCAGTGAGGGAGGGACGCAGTATTTT. Translated, it gives CASSISEGGTQYF.